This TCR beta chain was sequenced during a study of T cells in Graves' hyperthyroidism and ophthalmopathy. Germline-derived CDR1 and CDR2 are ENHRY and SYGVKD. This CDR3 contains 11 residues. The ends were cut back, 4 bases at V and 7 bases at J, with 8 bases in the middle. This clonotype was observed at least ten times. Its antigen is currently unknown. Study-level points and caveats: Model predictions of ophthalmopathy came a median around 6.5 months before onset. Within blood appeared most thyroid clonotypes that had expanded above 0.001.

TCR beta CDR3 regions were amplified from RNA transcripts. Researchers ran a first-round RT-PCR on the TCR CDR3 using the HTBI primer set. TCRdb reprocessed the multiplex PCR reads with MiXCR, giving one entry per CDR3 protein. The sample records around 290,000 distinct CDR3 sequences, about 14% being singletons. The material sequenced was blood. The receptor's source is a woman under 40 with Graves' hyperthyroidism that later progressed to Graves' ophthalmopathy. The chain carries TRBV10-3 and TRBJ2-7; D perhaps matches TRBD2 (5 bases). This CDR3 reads CAISGGGEQYF. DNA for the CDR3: TGTGCCATCAGTGGTGGCGGGGAGCAGTACTTC.